This T cell receptor (beta chain) was captured by sequencing in a study of T cell responses to AZD1222 COVID-19 vaccine. Study-wide points: The sample set comprised mostly white British donors with more females, and clonal diversity was possibly underestimated.

Note on this clone: Its target is unknown.

Repertoires were generated with immunoSEQ multiplex PCR, while TCRdb's copy carries only in-frame clones and drops some. The sample holds about 67,000 clones, around four fifths seen once. The source is an adult in good health. The sequenced sample was peripheral blood, obtained on day 0 of AZD1222 vaccination.

CDR3 residues: CASSLAGGSYEQYF. For the CDR3, the DNA is TGTGCCAGCAGCTTAGCTGGCGGGTCCTACGAGCAGTACTTC. The gene calls are TRBV7-2 and TRBJ2-7; D perhaps matches TRBD2 (5 bases). The CDR3 loop spans 14 amino acids. V lost 0 bases to trimming and J lost 1 base, with 7 bases between them. Germline-derived CDR1 and CDR2 are SGHTA and FQGNSA. Full variable domain (remainder filled in from reference TRBV7-2 and TRBJ2-7): GAGVSQSPSNKVTEKGKDVELRCDPISGHTALYWYRQSLGQGLEFLIYFQGNSAPDKSGLPSDRFSAERTGGSVSTLTIQRTQQEDSAVYLCASSLAGGSYEQYFGPGTRLTVT.